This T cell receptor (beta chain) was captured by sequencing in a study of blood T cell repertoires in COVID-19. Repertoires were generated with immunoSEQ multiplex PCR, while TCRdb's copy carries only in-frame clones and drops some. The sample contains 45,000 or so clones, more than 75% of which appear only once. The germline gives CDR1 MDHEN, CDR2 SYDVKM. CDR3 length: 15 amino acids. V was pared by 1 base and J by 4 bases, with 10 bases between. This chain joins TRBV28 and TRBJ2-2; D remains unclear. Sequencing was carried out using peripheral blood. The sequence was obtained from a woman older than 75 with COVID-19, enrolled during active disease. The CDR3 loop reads CASSLYSSVTGELFF. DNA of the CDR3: TGTGCCAGCAGTTTATACAGTTCGGTCACCGGGGAGCTGTTTTTT.